This passage covers 30 T cell receptor beta chains from one sample sequenced in a study of blood T cells in healthy people across ages. The second PCR ran about 6 to 12 cycles with a sample-barcoded 5' primer and J-beta primers. MiXCR was run by TCRdb on the 5' RACE reads, yielding one entry per CDR3 protein. The sample lists approximately 1,000,000 distinct CDR3 sequences, 45% seen once, with about 20% in the top ten. The sequencing input was blood. These receptor sequences come from a woman aged 55-69 years in good health.

The chain recombines TRBV14 with TRBJ2-3, with TRBD1 matching 7 bases. The CDR3 runs to 16 residues. Germline values: CDR1 SGHDN, CDR2 FVKESK. Trimming cost V 4 bases and J 2 bases; bases outside gene matches: 9. This CDR3 is CASSPRTGIYTDTQYF. CDR3 nucleotide sequence: TGTGCCAGCAGCCCGAGGACAGGAATTTACACAGATACGCAGTATTTT.

The V gene is TRBV20-1, the J gene TRBJ1-2, with 9 bases aligning to TRBD1. The ends lost 3 bases at V and 4 bases at J; junction bases unmatched: 3. Germline values: CDR1 DFQATT, CDR2 SNEGSKA (reference sequence). The CDR3 is 13 amino acids. Written as DNA, the CDR3 is TGCAGTGCTAGTGGGACAGGGCGCTATGGCTACACCTTC. As protein: CSASGTGRYGYTF.

The V call is TRBV27, the J call TRBJ1-4, with 8 bases that match TRBD1. The germline V gene encodes CDR1 MNHEY and CDR2 SMNVEV (reference sequence). The CDR3 loop spans 14 amino acids. V was clipped by 5 bases and J by 5 bases; unmatched bases: 4. DNA for the CDR3: TGTGCCAGCAGTCCACGGACAGGGAATGAAAAACTGTTTTTT. Translating gives CASSPRTGNEKLFF.

V gene TRBV5-1 combines with J gene TRBJ1-2; D unclear. The CDR3 consists of 15 residues. Germline loops: CDR1 SGHRS, CDR2 YFSETQ. Trimming cost V 0 bases and J 3 bases, with 12 bases left between them. As DNA, the CDR3 is TGCGCCAGCAGCTTGGCGGGCGCCGGATACTATGGCTACACCTTC. Translated: CASSLAGAGYYGYTF.

This chain joins TRBV28 and TRBJ2-3; D is unresolved. V lost 6 bases and J lost 10, with 14 bases in between. Germline values: CDR1 MDHEN, CDR2 SYDVKM. The CDR3 length is 12 residues. The CDR3 bases are TGTGCCAGCAGGGCCCCGCCGGAACCGCAGTATTTT. It translates to CASRAPPEPQYF.

The CDR3, as DNA: TGCGCCAGCAGCTTGGGTTCAACTGGAAACACCATATATTTT. It codes for CASSLGSTGNTIYF. The chain uses TRBV5-1 and TRBJ1-3, with D unclear. Between the trimmed V and J ends, which lost 0 bases and 2 bases, there was a span of 6 bases. The germline V gene has CDR1 SGHRS and CDR2 YFSETQ. This CDR3 is built from 14 residues.

This clonotype occurred many times. The V and J genes are TRBV7-9 and TRBJ1-6, with D hard to call. Germline V gene lookup returns CDR1 SEHNR and CDR2 FQNEAQ (reference sequence). V lost 7 bases to trimming and J lost 0 bases, with 16 bases between them. This CDR3 has 17 amino acids. The CDR3 sequence: CASTITQRSSYNSPLHF. CDR3 DNA: TGTGCCAGCACCATCACACAGCGGAGCTCCTATAATTCACCCCTCCACTTT.

This sequence joins TRBV20-1 and TRBJ2-7, with a possible D match to TRBD2 (6 bases). The CDR3 extends over 14 amino acids. Looked up from germline, CDR1 is DFQATT and CDR2 is SNEGSKA (reference sequence). V lost 0 bases and J lost 2, with 11 bases in between. This chain's CDR3 is CSARDASDPYEQYF. CDR3 nucleotides: TGCAGTGCTAGAGATGCTAGCGACCCCTACGAGCAGTACTTC.

This chain links TRBV20-1 with TRBJ2-7; the D call may be TRBD1 or TRBD2 (6 bases each). V gave up 3 bases and J gave up 3 bases, with 18 bases separating them. In germline, CDR1 is DFQATT, CDR2 SNEGSKA (reference sequence). The CDR3 loop spans 15 amino acids. As DNA, the CDR3 is TGCAGTGCTAGGAGGGGGGTAGCGGATCGCTACGAGCAGTACTTC. This gives the protein CSARRGVADRYEQYF.

This clonotype occurred a few times. V gene TRBV27 combines with J gene TRBJ2-7; 11 bases line up with TRBD2. The germline V gene has CDR1 MNHEY and CDR2 SMNVEV (reference sequence). Trimming removed 4 bases from V and 2 bases from J; junction bases left unmatched: 7. The CDR3 has 16 amino acids. Here the CDR3 reads CASSWMTSGTPYEQYF. In nucleotides, the CDR3 is TGTGCCAGCAGTTGGATGACTAGCGGGACCCCCTACGAGCAGTACTTC.

This sequence joins TRBV29-1 and TRBJ2-1; D is perhaps TRBD1 (6 bases). This CDR3 is 14 amino acids long. V was pared by 7 bases and J by 3 bases, with 16 bases between. The germline CDR1 and CDR2 sequences are SQVTM and ANQGSEA. CDR3 sequence: CSATGQGIYNEQFF. CDR3 DNA sequence: TGCAGCGCCACAGGGCAGGGTATCTACAATGAGCAGTTCTTC.

This chain links TRBV14 with TRBJ2-7; no reliable D call. The CDR3 extends over 13 amino acids. Germline assignment: CDR1 SGHDN and CDR2 FVKESK. Between the trimmed V and J ends, which lost 2 bases and 4 bases, there was a span of 9 bases. The CDR3 sequence is CASSQLTPYEQYF. DNA of the CDR3: TGTGCCAGCAGCCAACTGACACCTTACGAGCAGTACTTC.

The chain carries TRBV25-1 and TRBJ2-5, with D possibly matching TRBD2 (6 bases). This CDR3 is built from 13 residues. Looked up from germline, CDR1 is MGHDK and CDR2 is SYGVNS. With 2 bases removed from V and 8 bases from J, the gap between germline ends came to 12 bases. The CDR3 region is CASSEGGRGTQYF. DNA for the CDR3: TGTGCCAGCAGTGAAGGTGGGCGGGGAACCCAGTACTTC.

The V call is TRBV12-3 or TRBV12-4, the J call TRBJ2-1; 16 bases agree with TRBD2. The CDR3 sequence is 16 residues long. V shed 4 bases and J 5 bases; nucleotides not matched to a gene: 2. The CDR3 loop reads CASSSGLAGGDNEQFF. The CDR3 nucleotides are TGTGCCAGCAGTTCGGGACTAGCGGGAGGGGACAATGAGCAGTTCTTC.

The table lists this clonotype with many counts. V usage is TRBV28 and J usage is TRBJ1-6; D is ambiguous. CDR1 is MDHEN and CDR2 is SYDVKM in the germline V gene. V gave up 5 bases and J gave up 4 bases, with 6 bases separating them. This CDR3 has 13 amino acids. CDR3 protein: CASSPEYNSPLHF. The CDR3 region has the DNA TGTGCCAGCAGTCCAGAGTATAATTCACCCCTCCACTTT. Based on the CDR3 plus reference TRBV28 and TRBJ1-6, the full variable domain is DVKVTQSSRYLVKRTGEKVFLECVQDMDHENMFWYRQDPGLGLRLIYFSYDVKMKEKGDIPEGYSVSREKKERFSLILESASTNQTSMYLCASSPEYNSPLHFGNGTRLTVT.

In this sample, this clonotype turned up a few times. This sequence joins TRBV4-2 and TRBJ2-3; D is possibly TRBD1 (6 bases). Trimming removed 2 bases at V and 7 bases at J, with 22 bases between. The CDR3 consists of 17 residues. Germline V gene data show CDR1 as LGHNA and CDR2 as YNFKEQ. The CDR3 sequence is CASSQMTGTGTRNTQYF. Here the CDR3 DNA reads TGTGCCAGCAGCCAAATGACAGGAACAGGGACACGGAATACGCAGTATTTT.

The chain couples TRBV5-1 to TRBJ2-7, with D hard to call. The CDR3 spans 14 residues. The germline CDR1 and CDR2 sequences are SGHRS and YFSETQ. Trimming cost V 0 bases and J 3 bases, with 10 bases left between them. In DNA, the CDR3 is TGCGCCAGCAGCTTGGGAGGTCCGAACTACGAGCAGTACTTC. Translated, it gives CASSLGGPNYEQYF.

In this sample, this clonotype turned up once. The chain couples TRBV3-1 to TRBJ2-7; perhaps TRBD2 as D (5 bases). Trimming shortened V by 4 bases and J by 0 bases, and 16 bases separated the two germline ends. Germline V gives CDR1 LGHDT, CDR2 YNNKEL (reference sequence). This CDR3 has 16 residues. The CDR3 DNA is TGTGCCAGCAGCCCCCAAGAGGGCCAGGACTCCTACGAGCAGTACTTC. Protein: CASSPQEGQDSYEQYF.

The rearrangement joins TRBV6-5 to TRBJ2-7; 9 bases fit TRBD2. The trim removed 4 bases at V and 0 bases at J, leaving 10 bases unmatched. This CDR3 has 17 amino acids. Germline CDR1 and CDR2: MNHEY and SVGAGI. CDR3 DNA sequence: TGTGCCAGCAGTTTCCCACAACTTAGCGGGAGCTCCTACGAGCAGTACTTC. This gives the protein CASSFPQLSGSSYEQYF.

The chain recombines TRBV28 with TRBJ1-2, with TRBD1 matching 7 bases. Germline V gene sequence: CDR1 MDHEN, CDR2 SYDVKM. V lost 2 bases, J lost 6 bases, and 3 bases stayed unmatched. The CDR3 sequence is 13 residues long. The CDR3: CASSLVQGHGYTF. The CDR3 DNA follows: TGTGCCAGCAGTTTAGTACAGGGGCATGGCTACACCTTC.

This clonotype was seen once. The V gene is TRBV11-3, the J gene TRBJ2-1; 8 bases fit TRBD2. Germline CDR1 and CDR2: SGHNT and YENEEA. Unmatched junction bases numbered 8, after V lost 1 base and J lost 6 bases. The CDR3 is made up of 16 amino acids. The CDR3 region has the DNA TGTGCCAGCAGCTTAGGTCCGGGAGGGCCGGGCAATGAGCAGTTCTTC. It codes for CASSLGPGGPGNEQFF. Full variable domain (outside the CDR3, taken from reference TRBV11-3 and TRBJ2-1): EAGVVQSPRYKIIEKKQPVAFWCNPISGHNTLYWYLQNLGQGPELLIRYENEEAVDDSQLPKDRFSAERLKGVDSTLKIQPAELGDSAVYLCASSLGPGGPGNEQFFGPGTRLTVL.

The chain links TRBV12-3 or TRBV12-4 to TRBJ2-5, with 15 positions matching TRBD2. The ends lost 6 bases at V and 11 bases at J; junction bases unmatched: 13. This CDR3 is 16 amino acids long. In nucleotides, the CDR3 is TGTGCCAGCAGCCCAGGACTAGCGGGAGGGTCGTCGGGGCAGTACTTC. This encodes CASSPGLAGGSSGQYF.

The chain uses TRBV2 and TRBJ2-5; 8 nucleotides agree with TRBD1. The end of the DNA is better explained by TRBJ2-7, so the J call may be wrong. The CDR3 has 13 amino acids. Per germline, CDR1 SNHLY and CDR2 FYNNEI. CDR3 region: CASSGTGKYEQYF. The CDR3 bases are TGTGCCAGCAGTGGGACAGGGAAGTACGAGCAGTACTTC.

This rearrangement joins TRBV19 to TRBJ2-4, with 7 bases aligning to TRBD2. The J call is doubtful: the DNA matches TRBJ2-7 better. Germline CDR1 LNHDA, CDR2 SQIVND (reference sequence). This CDR3 has 14 residues. The CDR3 DNA sequence: TGTGCCAGTAGTAGCGGGGGAACTTTCTACGAGCAGTACTTC. Protein product: CASSSGGTFYEQYF.

V and J are TRBV20-1 and TRBJ2-3; 10 nucleotides agree with TRBD2. Germline V gives CDR1 DFQATT, CDR2 SNEGSKA (reference sequence). The CDR3 contains 17 residues. In DNA form, the CDR3 reads TGCAGCGCCAGAGCCTTAACCCTAGCGGGAGGCACAGATACGCAGTATTTT. This gives the protein CSARALTLAGGTDTQYF.

The rearrangement links TRBV6-2 or TRBV6-3 to TRBJ2-5; D gene unclear. The germline V gene has CDR1 MNHEY and CDR2 SVGEGT. CDR3 length: 14 residues. V was pared by 7 bases and J by 4 bases, with 16 bases between. This CDR3 is CASKDDAVRETQYF. CDR3 sequence (DNA): TGTGCCAGCAAGGATGACGCGGTGCGAGAGACCCAGTACTTC.

This clonotype showed up just a few times. The chain recombines TRBV28 with TRBJ2-7; a possible D gene is TRBD2 (5 bases). Trimming removed 5 bases from V and 4 bases from J, with 15 bases in between. Germline CDR1 MDHEN, CDR2 SYDVKM. This CDR3 has 14 amino acids. The CDR3 DNA sequence: TGTGCCAGCAGTCCAAGCGGACGGCAATACGAGCAGTACTTC. This translates into CASSPSGRQYEQYF.

This clonotype was observed once. This chain connects TRBV20-1 to TRBJ2-7, with D possibly matching TRBD2 (6 bases). CDR3 length: 15 residues. Germline V gene data show CDR1 as DFQATT and CDR2 as SNEGSKA (reference sequence). V lost 6 bases, J lost 0 bases, and 18 bases lay in between. This chain's CDR3 is CSAPTSTASSYEQYF. CDR3 DNA sequence: TGCAGTGCCCCTACTAGCACCGCCAGCTCCTACGAGCAGTACTTC.

The sample holds one count of this clonotype. V is TRBV20-1 and J is TRBJ1-5; D may be TRBD1 (5 bases). CDR3 size: 15 residues. Between the trimmed V and J ends, which lost 4 bases and 0 bases, there was a span of 13 bases. In germline, CDR1 is DFQATT, CDR2 SNEGSKA (reference sequence). In DNA, the CDR3 is TGCAGTGCTACGACTGGCAGGGTTAGCAATCAGCCCCAGCATTTT. It encodes CSATTGRVSNQPQHF.

The CDR3 here is CSARRAGGSVVQFF. In DNA form, the CDR3 reads TGCAGTGCTAGGAGGGCGGGAGGGTCGGTGGTGCAGTTCTTC. The chain joins TRBV20-1 to TRBJ2-1; 9 positions agree with TRBD2. With V trimmed by 3 bases and J by 12 bases, 12 bases remained unmatched. The CDR3 contains 14 residues. Germline CDR1 reads DFQATT; CDR2 reads SNEGSKA (reference sequence).